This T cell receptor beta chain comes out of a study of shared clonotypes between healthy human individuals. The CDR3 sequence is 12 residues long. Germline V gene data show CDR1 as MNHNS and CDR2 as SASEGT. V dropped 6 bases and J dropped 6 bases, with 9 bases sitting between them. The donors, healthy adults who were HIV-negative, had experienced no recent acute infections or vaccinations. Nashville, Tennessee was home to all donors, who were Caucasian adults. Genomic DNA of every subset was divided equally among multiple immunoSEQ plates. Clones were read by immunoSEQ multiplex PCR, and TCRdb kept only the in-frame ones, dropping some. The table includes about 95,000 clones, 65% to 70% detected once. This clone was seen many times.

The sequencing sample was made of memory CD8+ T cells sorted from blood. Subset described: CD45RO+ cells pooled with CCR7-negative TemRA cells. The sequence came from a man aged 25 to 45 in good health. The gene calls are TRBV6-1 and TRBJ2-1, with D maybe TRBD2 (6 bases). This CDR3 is CASRSLANEQFF. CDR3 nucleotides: TGTGCCAGCAGGTCACTAGCCAATGAGCAGTTCTTC.